This is a list of T cell receptor beta chains from one sample in a study of T cell repertoires in cytomegalovirus infection. TCRdb redid the calling of the reads with MiXCR, one entry per CDR3 protein. The sample lists some 940,000 distinct CDR3 sequences, approximately 30% occurring once. The antigens for these receptors are not known. The source was cultured CD8+ T cells from PBMCs, collected from culture after CMV antigen stimulation. All receptors derive from a human donor in good health (CMV status not recorded). Some clones in this sample may be carry-over from other donors' samples. Each CDR3 is given with its conserved first and last residue. Each record gives: V gene, clone size, D gene, J gene, CDR3 DNA, CDR3 protein. A D gene is named only where the DNA matches it firmly. Where a row states a size, it is once, few, many or the class of an expanded clone; other rows omit it.

v_call: TRBV7-6
clone_size: few
d_call: TRBD2
j_call: TRBJ2-7
cdr3_nt: TGTGCCAGCAGCCTCCGACTAGCGGGGGGGCCCCACGAGCAGTACTTC
cdr3_aa: CASSLRLAGGPHEQYF

v_call: TRBV7-9
clone_size: NA
d_call: TRBD1
j_call: TRBJ2-1
cdr3_nt: TGTGCCAGCAGCCTAAAGGGACAGGGAATGAAGTCCTACAATGAGCAGTTCTTC
cdr3_aa: CASSLKGQGMKSYNEQFF

v_call: TRBV6-2/TRBV6-3
clone_size: NA
d_call: NA
j_call: TRBJ1-2
cdr3_nt: TGTGCCAGCACCTTACTCGACAGGACAAGCTACACCTTC
cdr3_aa: CASTLLDRTSYTF

v_call: TRBV27
clone_size: NA
d_call: NA
j_call: TRBJ2-2
cdr3_nt: TGTGCCAGCAGTTTTGCAGGGGATCGAGGGGAGCTGTTTTTT
cdr3_aa: CASSFAGDRGELFF

v_call: TRBV15
clone_size: NA
d_call: NA
j_call: TRBJ1-2
cdr3_nt: TGTGCCACCAGCAGAGATCAGGTGGAGGACCTCTATGGCTACACCTTC
cdr3_aa: CATSRDQVEDLYGYTF

v_call: TRBV27
clone_size: many
d_call: NA
j_call: TRBJ2-3
cdr3_nt: TGTGCCAGCAGCTCGACTAGCACAGATACGCAGTATTTT
cdr3_aa: CASSSTSTDTQYF

v_call: TRBV6-1
clone_size: few
d_call: NA
j_call: TRBJ1-5
cdr3_nt: TGTGCCACAGCCGGGAGGGTAGGGGATCAGCCCCAGCATTTT
cdr3_aa: CATAGRVGDQPQHF

v_call: TRBV6-5
clone_size: few
d_call: NA
j_call: TRBJ2-1
cdr3_nt: TGTGCCAGCGGATTTCAGGGGTTGGGGAGCTCCTACAATGAGCAGTTCTTC
cdr3_aa: CASGFQGLGSSYNEQFF

v_call: TRBV29-1
clone_size: NA
d_call: NA
j_call: TRBJ2-7
cdr3_nt: TGCAGCGTTGGGGCAGGGCTGACCTACGAGCAGTACTTC
cdr3_aa: CSVGAGLTYEQYF

v_call: TRBV2
clone_size: NA
d_call: NA
j_call: TRBJ2-3
cdr3_nt: TGTGCCAGCAGACAAAATACGCAGTATTTT
cdr3_aa: CASRQNTQYF

v_call: TRBV7-3
clone_size: few
d_call: TRBD1
j_call: TRBJ1-4
cdr3_nt: TGTGCCAGCAGCTCACTCAGGGGGGCGACTAATGAAAAACTGTTTTTT
cdr3_aa: CASSSLRGATNEKLFF

v_call: TRBV5-1
clone_size: few
d_call: NA
j_call: TRBJ2-2
cdr3_nt: TGCGCCAGCAGCTTGGAGGGGCACGCCACCGGGGAGCTGTTTTTT
cdr3_aa: CASSLEGHATGELFF

v_call: TRBV28
clone_size: NA
d_call: NA
j_call: TRBJ1-2
cdr3_nt: TGTGCCAGCAGTCCCCCAGCTCGGGGCTACACCTTC
cdr3_aa: CASSPPARGYTF

v_call: TRBV7-8
clone_size: few
d_call: NA
j_call: TRBJ1-5
cdr3_nt: TGTGCCAGCAGCTCCCGGCAGGCTCCACGGGGTAGCAATCAGCCCCAGCATTTT
cdr3_aa: CASSSRQAPRGSNQPQHF

v_call: TRBV24-1
clone_size: NA
d_call: NA
j_call: TRBJ2-1
cdr3_nt: TGTGCCACCAGTGATTTGCAGACAGGGAGGTGGTTCTTC
cdr3_aa: CATSDLQTGRWFF

v_call: TRBV7-2
clone_size: many
d_call: NA
j_call: TRBJ1-4
cdr3_nt: TGTGCCAGCAGCCCGGACCACACTAATGAAAAACTGTTTTTT
cdr3_aa: CASSPDHTNEKLFF

v_call: TRBV6-5
clone_size: NA
d_call: NA
j_call: TRBJ2-2
cdr3_nt: TGTGCCAGCAGTTACTTTGCGGGGCCGGCCGGGGAGCTGTTTTTT
cdr3_aa: CASSYFAGPAGELFF

v_call: TRBV7-9
clone_size: few
d_call: NA
j_call: TRBJ2-7
cdr3_nt: TGTGCCAGCAGCTTATCCTCGGGCGAGCAGTACTTC
cdr3_aa: CASSLSSGEQYF